Below, one TCR beta chain is given with its context. TCRdb redid the calling of the RT-PCR reads with MiXCR, one entry per CDR3 protein. The table includes 500,000 to 550,000 distinct CDR3 sequences, around 21% detected once. V was cut by 5 bases and J by 1 base, with 11 bases left in between. The CDR3 contains 15 residues. The data are from a study of response to subunit inactivated influenza vaccine. A further study also used this sample, focusing on T cells expressing NK-cell markers. As that study records: Making the TCR beta cDNA relied on 5'RACE template switching with UMIs. Among CD8+ T cells from six donors, dominant NKG2C+ clonotypes accounted for about 1.0-7.0%. In several donors, dominant clonotypes made up about 25-65% of CD3+CD56-NKG2C+ cells.

The V call is TRBV12-3 or TRBV12-4, the J call TRBJ2-2; D tentatively reads TRBD1 or TRBD2 (5 bases each). This TCR derives from a man aged 50 to 60 who received an inactivated influenza vaccine. Material: CD4+ T cells sorted from PBMCs, obtained about 12 days after vaccination. CDR3 sequence: CASSPGLRNTGELFF. DNA of the CDR3: TGTGCCAGCAGTCCGGGGCTAAGGAACACCGGGGAGCTGTTTTTT.